This T cell receptor (beta chain) was profiled in a study of human T cells and chemical hapten exposure. The CDR3 consists of 13 residues. Trimming took 3 bases from V and 12 from J, leaving 17 bases between them. Germline CDR1 reads DFQATT; CDR2 reads SNEGSKA (reference sequence). In its sample, this clonotype was seen many times. Its antigen is still unknown. TCRdb called the RACE reads again in MiXCR, with one record for every CDR3 protein. The sample shows fewer than 150,000 distinct CDR3 sequences, approximately 12% of them seen only once. Time point given: pre-sensitization, week 0. Regarding treatment: therapeutic diphenylcyclopropenone sensitization with weekly scalp DPC. Unfractionated whole blood yielded total RNA. Findings and caveats of the study: In the PT1 data, expanded TCR counts showed a positive correlation with patch test score.

The clonotype comes from a woman aged 18-29 years with alopecia areata. Some clones in this sample may be carry-over from other donors' samples. The chain has TRBV20-1 and TRBJ1-4, with D unclear. Sequences were derived from whole blood, sampled in connection with sensitization to the hapten diphenylcyclopropenone (DPC). The CDR3 spells CSARTRFRVELFF. CDR3 in DNA: TGCAGTGCTAGGACCCGCTTTCGGGTGGAACTGTTTTTT.